This T cell receptor beta chain was obtained from a study of neurological immune-mediated disorders. Findings and caveats of the study: The greatest degree of TCR clonal expansion was observed in HTLV-1-associated myelopathy, with the lowest in multiple sclerosis, below that of healthy controls.

The study drew its healthy controls from blood bank volunteers in Maryland, USA. This clonotype was picked up many times. Its matching antigen is unknown. Germline V gene lookup returns CDR1 DFQATT and CDR2 SNEGSKA (reference sequence). This CDR3 has 16 amino acids. V trimming: 5 bases; J trimming: 2 bases; junction bases outside the gene matches: 11. The cDNA was synthesized by 5'RACE incorporating 10-nucleotide random UMIs. TCRdb passed the 5' RACE reads through MiXCR, listing each CDR3 protein once. The sample contains around 29,000 distinct CDR3 sequences, 9% to 14% of which appear only once. The receptor was derived from a woman aged 55-69 years in good health. The rearrangement uses TRBV20-1 and TRBJ1-5, with 8 bases aligning to TRBD1. Material: PBMCs. The CDR3 here is CSAPAGGGSGNQPQHF. CDR3 in DNA: TGCAGTGCTCCCGCAGGGGGCGGGAGTGGCAATCAGCCCCAGCATTTT.